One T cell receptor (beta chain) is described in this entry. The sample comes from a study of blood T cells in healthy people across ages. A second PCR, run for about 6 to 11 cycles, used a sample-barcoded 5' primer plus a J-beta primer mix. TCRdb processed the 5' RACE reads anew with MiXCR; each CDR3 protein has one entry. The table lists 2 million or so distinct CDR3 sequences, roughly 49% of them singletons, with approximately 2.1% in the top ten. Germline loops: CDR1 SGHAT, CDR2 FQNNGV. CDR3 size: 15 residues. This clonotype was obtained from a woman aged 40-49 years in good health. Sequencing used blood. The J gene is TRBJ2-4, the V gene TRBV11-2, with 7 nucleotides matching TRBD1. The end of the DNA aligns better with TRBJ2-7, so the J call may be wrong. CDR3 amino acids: CASSKTPGQSYEQYF. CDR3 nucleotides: TGTGCCAGCAGTAAGACGCCGGGACAGTCCTACGAGCAGTACTTC.